One T cell receptor beta chain is described in this entry. This specimen comes from a study of T-cell memory formation after mild COVID-19. MiXCR, run by TCRdb on the 5' RACE reads, gives a single entry per CDR3 protein. The table has a few hundred thousand distinct CDR3 sequences, around a sixth seen once. The CDR3 covers 17 residues. J gave up 6 bases and V 0 bases, and 11 bases lay outside the gene matches. Germline CDR1 MNHEY, CDR2 SVGEGT. The sequenced material came from PBMCs or a T cell subset sorted from them (not recorded which). This clonotype was sampled from a man aged 18 to 30 who had mild COVID-19 (a few samples of this study predate the infection). Cell type and time point are not known. The chain recombines TRBV6-2 or TRBV6-3 with TRBJ2-1; 7 positions agree with TRBD1. In nucleotides, the CDR3 is TGTGCCAGCAGTTACTCGACAGGGCGTTTTACCGGCAATGAGCAGTTCTTC. It specifies CASSYSTGRFTGNEQFF.